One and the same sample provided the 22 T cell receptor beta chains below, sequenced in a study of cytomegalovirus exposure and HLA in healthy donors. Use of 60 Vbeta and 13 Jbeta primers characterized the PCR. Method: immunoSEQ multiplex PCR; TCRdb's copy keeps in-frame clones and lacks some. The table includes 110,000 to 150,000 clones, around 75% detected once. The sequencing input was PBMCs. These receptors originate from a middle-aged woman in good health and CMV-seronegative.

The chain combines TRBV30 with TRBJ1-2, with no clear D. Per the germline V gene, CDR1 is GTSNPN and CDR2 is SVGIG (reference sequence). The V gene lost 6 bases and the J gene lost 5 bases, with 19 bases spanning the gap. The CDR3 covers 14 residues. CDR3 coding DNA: TGTGCCTGCAACCACCGTAATACAGTATATGGCTACACCTTC. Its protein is CACNHRNTVYGYTF. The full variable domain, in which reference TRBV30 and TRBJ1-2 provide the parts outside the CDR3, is SQTIHQWPATLVQPVGSPLSLECTVEGTSNPNLYWYRQAAGRGLQLLFYSVGIGQISSEVPQNLSASRPQDRQFILSSKKLLLSDSGFYLCACNHRNTVYGYTFGSGTRLTVV.

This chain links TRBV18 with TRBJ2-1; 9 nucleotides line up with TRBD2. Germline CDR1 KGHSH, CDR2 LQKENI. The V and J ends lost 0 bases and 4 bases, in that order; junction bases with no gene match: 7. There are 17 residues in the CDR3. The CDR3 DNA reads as TGTGCCAGCTCACCACCGTTGGCGGGAGGGGGTTACAATGAGCAGTTCTTC. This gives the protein CASSPPLAGGGYNEQFF.

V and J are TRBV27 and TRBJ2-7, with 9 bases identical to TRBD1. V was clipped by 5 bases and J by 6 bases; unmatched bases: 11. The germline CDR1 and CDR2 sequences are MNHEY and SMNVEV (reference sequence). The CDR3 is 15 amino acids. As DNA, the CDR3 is TGTGCCAGCAGTGAACTAGGGGACAGGGATCGCGAGCAGTACTTC. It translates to CASSELGDRDREQYF.

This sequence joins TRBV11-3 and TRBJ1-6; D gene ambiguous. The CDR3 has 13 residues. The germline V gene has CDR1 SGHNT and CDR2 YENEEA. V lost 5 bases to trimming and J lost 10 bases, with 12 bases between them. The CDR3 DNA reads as TGTGCCAGCAGCCAAACGGGGAACTCACCCCTCCACTTT. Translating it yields CASSQTGNSPLHF.

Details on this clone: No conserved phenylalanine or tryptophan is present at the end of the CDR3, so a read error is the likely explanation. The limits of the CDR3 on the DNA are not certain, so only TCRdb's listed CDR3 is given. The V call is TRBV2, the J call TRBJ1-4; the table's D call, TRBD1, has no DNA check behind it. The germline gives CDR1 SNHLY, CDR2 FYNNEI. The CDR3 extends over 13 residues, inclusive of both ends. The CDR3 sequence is CASSQGRETGLKL.

The CDR3 coding sequence is TGTGCCAGCAGTGGGGGGGCGGAAGGCTACACCTTC. It encodes CASSGGAEGYTF. The chain is built from TRBV6-5 and TRBJ1-2; tentative D call: TRBD1 (6 bases). Germline V gene lookup returns CDR1 MNHEY and CDR2 SVGAGI. The CDR3 is made up of 12 amino acids. V was pared by 5 bases and J by 8 bases, with 12 bases between.

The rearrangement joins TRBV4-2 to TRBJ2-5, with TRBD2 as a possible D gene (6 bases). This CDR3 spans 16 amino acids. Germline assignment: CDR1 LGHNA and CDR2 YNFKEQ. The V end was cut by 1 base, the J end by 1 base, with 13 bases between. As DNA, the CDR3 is TGTGCCAGCAGCCAAGGTCTAGTGGGGGGCCAAGAGACCCAGTACTTC. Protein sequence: CASSQGLVGGQETQYF.

CDR3 sequence reads: CASSPLLRDNEQFF. CDR3 DNA sequence: TGTGCCAGCTCACCCCTGCTGAGGGACAATGAGCAGTTCTTC. V is TRBV18 and J is TRBJ2-1; possibly TRBD2 for D (5 bases). Germline V gene data show CDR1 as KGHSH and CDR2 as LQKENI. The CDR3 length is 14 residues. Trimming left V 3 bases short and J 5 bases short, with 11 bases between.

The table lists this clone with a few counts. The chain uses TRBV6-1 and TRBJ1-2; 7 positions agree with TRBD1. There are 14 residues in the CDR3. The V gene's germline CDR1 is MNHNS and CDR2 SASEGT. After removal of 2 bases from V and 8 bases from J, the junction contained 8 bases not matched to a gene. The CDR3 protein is CASSEIKGATGYTF. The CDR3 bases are TGTGCCAGCAGTGAAATAAAGGGGGCGACCGGCTACACCTTC.

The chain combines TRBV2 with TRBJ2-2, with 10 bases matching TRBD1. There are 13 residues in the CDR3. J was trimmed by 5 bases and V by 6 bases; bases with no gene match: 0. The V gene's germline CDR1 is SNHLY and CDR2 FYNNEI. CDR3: CASRGQGTGELFF. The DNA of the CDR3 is TGTGCCAGCAGGGGACAGGGGACCGGGGAGCTGTTTTTT.

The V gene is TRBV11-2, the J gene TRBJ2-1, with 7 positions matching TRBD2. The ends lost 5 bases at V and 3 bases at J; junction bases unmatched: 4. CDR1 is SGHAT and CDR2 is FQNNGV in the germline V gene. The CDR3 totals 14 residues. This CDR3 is CASSPPSGYNEQFF. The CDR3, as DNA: TGTGCCAGCAGCCCACCTAGCGGCTACAATGAGCAGTTCTTC. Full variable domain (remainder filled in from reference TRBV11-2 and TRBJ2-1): EAGVAQSPRYKIIEKRQSVAFWCNPISGHATLYWYQQILGQGPKLLIQFQNNGVVDDSQLPKDRFSAERLKGVDSTLKIQPAKLEDSAVYLCASSPPSGYNEQFFGPGTRLTVL.

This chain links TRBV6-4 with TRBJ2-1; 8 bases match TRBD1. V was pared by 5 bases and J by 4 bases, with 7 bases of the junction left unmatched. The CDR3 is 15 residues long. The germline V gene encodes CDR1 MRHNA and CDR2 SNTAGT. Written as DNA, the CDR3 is TGTGCCAGCAGTCTAGGGACAGGAGAATACAATGAGCAGTTCTTC. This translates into CASSLGTGEYNEQFF.

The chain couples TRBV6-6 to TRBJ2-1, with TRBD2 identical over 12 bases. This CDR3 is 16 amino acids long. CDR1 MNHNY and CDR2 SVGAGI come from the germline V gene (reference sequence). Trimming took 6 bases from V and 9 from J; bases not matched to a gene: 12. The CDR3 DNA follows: TGTGCCAGCAGGACGACTAGCGGGGGTAGTAAGGGTGAGCAGTTCTTC. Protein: CASRTTSGGSKGEQFF.

The CDR3, as DNA: TGCGCCAGCAGTACCCCCGGGACAGGGCGCCGCTCCTACGAGCAGTACTTC. Its protein is CASSTPGTGRRSYEQYF. This rearrangement joins TRBV5-1 to TRBJ2-7; 9 positions agree with TRBD1. After removal of 5 bases from V and 0 bases from J, the junction contained 12 bases not matched to a gene. The CDR3 is 17 residues long. Germline V gene lookup returns CDR1 SGHRS and CDR2 YFSETQ.

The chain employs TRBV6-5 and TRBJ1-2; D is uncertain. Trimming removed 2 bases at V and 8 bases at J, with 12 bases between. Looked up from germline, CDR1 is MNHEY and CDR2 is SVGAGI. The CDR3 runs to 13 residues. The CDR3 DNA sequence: TGTGCCAGCAGTTACACAGCCCAGACGGGCTACACCTTC. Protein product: CASSYTAQTGYTF.

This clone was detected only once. DNA of the CDR3: TGTGCCAGCAGCTTGGACAGGGACTATGGCTACACCTTC. Translated: CASSLDRDYGYTF. The chain is built from TRBV5-4 and TRBJ1-2, with TRBD1 as a possible D gene (6 bases). The CDR3 covers 13 residues. Trimming took off 0 bases at V and 3 bases at J, with 6 bases between the two ends. Germline V gene data show CDR1 as SGHNT and CDR2 as YYREEE (reference sequence).

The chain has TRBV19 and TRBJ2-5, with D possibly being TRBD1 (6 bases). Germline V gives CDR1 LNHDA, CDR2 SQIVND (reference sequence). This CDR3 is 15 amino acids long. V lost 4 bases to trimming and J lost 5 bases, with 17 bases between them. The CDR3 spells CASSTRDTESETQYF. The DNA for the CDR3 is TGTGCCAGTAGTACCCGGGACACCGAGAGTGAGACCCAGTACTTC.

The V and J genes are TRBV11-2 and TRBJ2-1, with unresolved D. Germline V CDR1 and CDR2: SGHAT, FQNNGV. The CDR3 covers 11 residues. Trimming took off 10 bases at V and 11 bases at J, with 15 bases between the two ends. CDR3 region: CATAQSRQQFF. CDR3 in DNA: TGTGCCACCGCCCAAAGCAGGCAGCAGTTCTTC.

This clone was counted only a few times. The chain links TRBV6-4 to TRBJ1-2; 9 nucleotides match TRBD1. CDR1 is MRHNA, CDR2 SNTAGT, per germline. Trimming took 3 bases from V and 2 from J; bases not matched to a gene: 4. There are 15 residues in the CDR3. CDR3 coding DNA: TGTGCCAGCAGTGAGGGACAGGGAGCCAACTATGGCTACACCTTC. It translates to CASSEGQGANYGYTF.

The CDR3 loop reads CASGLTRTSEGDTQYF. The CDR3 nucleotides are TGTGCTAGTGGTTTGACTCGGACTAGCGAGGGAGATACGCAGTATTTT. The chain employs TRBV12-5 and TRBJ2-3; 9 bases map to TRBD2. V lost 2 bases and J lost 5; bases outside the gene matches: 8. Per the germline V gene, CDR1 is LGHNT and CDR2 is FRNRAP. The CDR3 length is 16 residues.

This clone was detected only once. For the CDR3, the DNA is TGTGCCAGCAGTTACCAGGGGCGCACTTCCTATGGCTACACCTTC. Translated, it gives CASSYQGRTSYGYTF. The chain combines TRBV6-6 with TRBJ1-2; a weak D match, TRBD1 (6 bases). V was pared by 2 bases and J by 4 bases, with 14 bases between. In germline, CDR1 is MNHNY, CDR2 SVGAGI (reference sequence). The CDR3 has 15 residues.

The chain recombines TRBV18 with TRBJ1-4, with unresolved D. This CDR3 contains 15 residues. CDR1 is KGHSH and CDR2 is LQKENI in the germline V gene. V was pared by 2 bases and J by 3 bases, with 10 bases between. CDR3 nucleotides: TGTGCCAGCTCACCAATGGCACCGCCTAATGAAAAACTGTTTTTT. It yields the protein CASSPMAPPNEKLFF.